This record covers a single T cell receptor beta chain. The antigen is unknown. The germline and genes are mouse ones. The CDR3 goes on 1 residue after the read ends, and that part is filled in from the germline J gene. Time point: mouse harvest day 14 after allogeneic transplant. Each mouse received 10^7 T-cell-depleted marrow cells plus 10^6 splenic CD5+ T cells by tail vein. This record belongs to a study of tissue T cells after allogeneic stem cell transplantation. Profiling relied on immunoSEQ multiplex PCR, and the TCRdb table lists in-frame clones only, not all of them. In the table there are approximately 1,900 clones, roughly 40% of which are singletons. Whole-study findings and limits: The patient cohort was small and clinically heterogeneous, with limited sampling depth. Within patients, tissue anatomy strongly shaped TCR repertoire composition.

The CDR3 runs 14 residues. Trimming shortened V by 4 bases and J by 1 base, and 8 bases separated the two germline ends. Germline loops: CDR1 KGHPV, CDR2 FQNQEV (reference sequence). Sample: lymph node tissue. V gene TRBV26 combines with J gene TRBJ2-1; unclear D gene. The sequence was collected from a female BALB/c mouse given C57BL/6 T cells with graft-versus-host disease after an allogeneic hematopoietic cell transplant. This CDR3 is CASSPLINYAEQFF. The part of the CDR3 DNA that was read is TGTGCCAGCAGTCCTCTTATAAACTATGCTGAGCAGTTC.